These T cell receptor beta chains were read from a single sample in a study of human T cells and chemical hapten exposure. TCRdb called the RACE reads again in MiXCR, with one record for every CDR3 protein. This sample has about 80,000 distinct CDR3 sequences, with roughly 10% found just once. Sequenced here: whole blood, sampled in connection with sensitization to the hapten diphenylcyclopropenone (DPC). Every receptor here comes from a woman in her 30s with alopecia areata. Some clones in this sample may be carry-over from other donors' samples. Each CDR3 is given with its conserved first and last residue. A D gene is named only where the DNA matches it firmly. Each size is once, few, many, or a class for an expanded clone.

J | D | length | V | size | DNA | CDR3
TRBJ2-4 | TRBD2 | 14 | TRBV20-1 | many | TGCAGTGCTAGACCAGCGGGGGAAAAAAACATTCAGTACTTC | CSARPAGEKNIQYF
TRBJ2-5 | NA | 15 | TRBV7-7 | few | TGTGCCAGCAGCTTATTAGGCCTAGGGGGAGAGACCCAGTACTTC | CASSLLGLGGETQYF
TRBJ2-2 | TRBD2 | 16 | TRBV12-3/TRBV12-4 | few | TGTGCCAGCAGCCCTCTGGCGGGAGGGCGACCCGGGGAGCTGTTTTTT | CASSPLAGGRPGELFF
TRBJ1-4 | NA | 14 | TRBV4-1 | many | TGCGCCAGCAGCCCTGGGACATTTAATGAAAAACTGTTTTTT | CASSPGTFNEKLFF
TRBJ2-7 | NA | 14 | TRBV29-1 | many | TGCAGCGTTGAAGATGGGGCCGCATCCTACGAGCAGTACTTC | CSVEDGAASYEQYF
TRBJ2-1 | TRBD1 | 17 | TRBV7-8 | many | TGTGCCAGCAGCTTAGTTTGGGAGAGGGGGCGTTTAGATGAGCAGTTCTTC | CASSLVWERGRLDEQFF
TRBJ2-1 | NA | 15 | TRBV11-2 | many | TGTGCCAGCAGCTCCCAGGGTTGGTCCTACAATGAGCAGTTCTTC | CASSSQGWSYNEQFF
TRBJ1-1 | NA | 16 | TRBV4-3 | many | TGCGCCAGCAGCCAAGATTCATGGGGACTCCATAGGCGGGCTTTCTTT | CASSQDSWGLHRRAFF
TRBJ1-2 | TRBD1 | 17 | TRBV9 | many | TGTGCCAGCAGCGTAAGGTGGACAGGGGCCTCTCCCGATGGCTACACCTTC | CASSVRWTGASPDGYTF
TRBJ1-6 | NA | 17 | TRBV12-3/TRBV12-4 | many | TGTGCCAGCAGTTTAATTCTACAGGTCACCCTGAATTCACCCCTCCACTTT | CASSLILQVTLNSPLHF